A single sample gave rise to the 13 T cell receptor beta chains below, sequenced in a study of blood T cell repertoires in COVID-19. Only in-frame clones appear in the TCRdb table, and some are missing; sequencing was by immunoSEQ multiplex PCR. The sample carries some 390,000 clones, roughly 90% recorded once. The sample taken for sequencing was PBMCs or T cells enriched from blood (not recorded which). These receptor sequences come from a woman aged 25-40 years who had recovered from COVID-19.

V gene TRBV15 combines with J gene TRBJ2-1; the D gene is possibly TRBD2 (5 bases). V dropped 6 bases and J dropped 4 bases, with 10 bases sitting between them. Germline V gene data show CDR1 as LNHNV and CDR2 as YYDKDF (reference sequence). There are 13 residues in the CDR3. CDR3 amino acids: CATRSGIYNEQFF. The CDR3 nucleotides read TGTGCCACCAGATCGGGAATTTACAATGAGCAGTTCTTC.

The V gene is TRBV6-6, the J gene TRBJ1-2; 12 positions agree with TRBD1. The germline V gene encodes CDR1 MNHNY and CDR2 SVGAGI (reference sequence). J gave up 8 bases and V 5 bases, and 15 bases lay outside the gene matches. The CDR3 covers 17 residues. CDR3 nucleotides: TGTGCCAGCAGTCCAAGAGTCCCGGGACAGGGGGCGCCGGGCTACACCTTC. Translated: CASSPRVPGQGAPGYTF.

J is TRBJ2-7 and V is TRBV14; D possibly corresponds to TRBD2 (5 bases). V lost 0 bases and J lost 4, with 7 bases in between. Germline loops: CDR1 SGHDN, CDR2 FVKESK. This CDR3 is 13 amino acids long. CDR3 nucleotides: TGTGCCAGCAGCCAAGATGCGGGTTACGAGCAGTACTTC. This sequence encodes CASSQDAGYEQYF.

This sequence joins TRBV6-2 or TRBV6-3 and TRBJ1-2; 8 bases are a match to TRBD1. The germline V gene has CDR1 MNHEY and CDR2 SVGEGT. Trimming took 4 bases from V and 3 from J; bases not matched to a gene: 10. The CDR3 spans 16 residues. The CDR3 nucleotides are TGTGCCAGCAGTTCCACCCCGATACAGGGGGACTATGGCTACACCTTC. Protein sequence: CASSSTPIQGDYGYTF.

The V and J genes are TRBV19 and TRBJ2-3; D may be TRBD1 (5 bases). V was trimmed by 3 bases and J by 1 base, leaving 14 bases between them. The CDR3 loop spans 16 amino acids. Germline V lookup: CDR1 LNHDA, CDR2 SQIVND (reference sequence). The CDR3 nucleotides are TGTGCCAGTAGTATGTCTCGCCAGGGCGGCACAGATACGCAGTATTTT. Amino acid sequence: CASSMSRQGGTDTQYF. Together with reference TRBV19 and TRBJ2-3, the CDR3 gives the full variable domain: DGGITQSPKYLFRKEGQNVTLSCEQNLNHDAMYWYRQDPGQGLRLIYYSQIVNDFQKGDIAEGYSVSREKKESFPLTVTSAQKNPTAFYLCASSMSRQGGTDTQYFGPGTRLTVL.

In its sample, this clone was seen a few times. The chain carries TRBV4-1 and TRBJ2-7; 10 nucleotides match TRBD1. The V gene end was trimmed by 1 base and the J gene end by 0 bases; junction bases not matched to a gene: 3. The V gene's germline CDR1 is MGHRA and CDR2 YSYEKL. CDR3 length equals 16 residues. CDR3 sequence reads: CASSQVGDRGSYEQYF. The CDR3 DNA reads TGCGCCAGCAGCCAAGTTGGGGACAGGGGCTCCTACGAGCAGTACTTC.

The chain has TRBV5-1 and TRBJ2-3; D is perhaps TRBD1 (5 bases). The CDR3 runs to 14 residues. With 4 bases removed from V and 6 bases from J, the gap between germline ends came to 15 bases. CDR1 is SGHRS, CDR2 YFSETQ, per germline. DNA of the CDR3: TGCGCCAGCAGCCTGACAGATCCAAGGGATACGCAGTATTTT. This codes for CASSLTDPRDTQYF.

This chain joins TRBV7-3 and TRBJ2-3, with TRBD2 matching over 8 bases. The length of the CDR3 is 14 residues. Germline CDR1 and CDR2: SGHTA and FQGTGA. Germline trimming cut 5 bases from V and 2 bases from J; bases unmatched to any gene: 3. CDR3 loop: CASSRGGYTDTQYF. CDR3 sequence (DNA): TGTGCCAGCAGCCGGGGGGGCTACACAGATACGCAGTATTTT.

V usage is TRBV6-2 or TRBV6-3 and J usage is TRBJ2-3; TRBD2 agrees at 9 bases. The ends lost 0 bases at V and 4 bases at J; junction bases unmatched: 11. The CDR3 length is 18 residues. Germline V gene data show CDR1 as MNHEY and CDR2 as SVGEGT. CDR3 amino acids: CASSYSRWQRGAADTQYF. CDR3 coding DNA: TGTGCCAGCAGTTACTCGAGATGGCAGCGGGGGGCAGCAGATACGCAGTATTTT.

The V and J genes are TRBV27 and TRBJ1-6; possible D gene TRBD1, 5 bases. V dropped 6 bases and J dropped 11 bases, with 17 bases sitting between them. The germline V gene has CDR1 MNHEY and CDR2 SMNVEV (reference sequence). This CDR3 spans 14 amino acids. The CDR3 bases are TGTGCCAGCAGCTACTCACCAGGGATGGCACCCCTCCACTTT. This translates into CASSYSPGMAPLHF.

This clone came up a few times. The chain recombines TRBV27 with TRBJ2-3; tentatively, D is TRBD2 (5 bases). CDR1 is MNHEY, CDR2 SMNVEV, per germline (reference sequence). The V end was cut by 5 bases, the J end by 0 bases, with 12 bases between. The CDR3 loop spans 15 amino acids. The CDR3 bases are TGTGCCAGCAGTCTCCTAGGGAGTAGCACAGATACGCAGTATTTT. This translates into CASSLLGSSTDTQYF.

J is TRBJ1-1 and V is TRBV19, with D possibly TRBD1 on 6 matching bases. There are 14 residues in the CDR3. Trimming cost V 5 bases and J 2 bases, with 12 bases left between them. Germline-derived CDR1 and CDR2 are LNHDA and SQIVND (reference sequence). CDR3 nucleotide sequence: TGTGCCAGTAGTCTGGGACACAGAAACACTGAAGCTTTCTTT. Translation gives CASSLGHRNTEAFF.

CDR3 sequence: CASKPGQEAGNTIYF. For the CDR3, the DNA is TGTGCCAGCAAACCGGGACAGGAGGCTGGAAACACCATATATTTT. The V call is TRBV27, the J call TRBJ1-3; 8 bases fit TRBD1. Germline V gene lookup returns CDR1 MNHEY and CDR2 SMNVEV (reference sequence). The CDR3 runs to 15 residues. Trimming took 7 bases from V and 2 from J; bases not matched to a gene: 7.